The present entry profiles one T cell receptor (beta chain) with its context. Its antigen is unknown. The CDR3 contains 14 residues. Germline V gene lookup returns CDR1 SGHNT and CDR2 YYREEE (reference sequence). The ends lost 0 bases at V and 7 bases at J; junction bases unmatched: 5. This specimen belongs to a study of OX40 agonist ivuxolimab in advanced cancers. General study points: Within 6 weeks, CD4+ and CD8+ blood T cells expanded clonally at 0.1 to 3.0 mg/kg.

Clones were read by immunoSEQ multiplex PCR, and TCRdb kept only the in-frame ones, dropping some. This sample carries some 73,000 clones, 70% to 90% of them seen once, and the ten largest clones take over 9.5%. Sample: CD4+ or CD8+ T cells sorted from blood, taken in a trial of the OX40 agonist ivuxolimab. This clonotype originated in an adult with an advanced solid tumor such as melanoma, head and neck, liver or kidney cancer. V usage is TRBV5-4 and J usage is TRBJ2-5; 8 nucleotides match TRBD2. The CDR3 region is CASSLGTSFGTQYF. CDR3 bases: TGTGCCAGCAGCTTGGGGACTAGCTTTGGGACCCAGTACTTC.